The following is a T cell receptor (beta chain) sequence with its context. Its cognate antigen is unknown. The record originates from a study of a mutant IDH1 vaccine in newly diagnosed glioma. Germline lookup yields CDR1 SGHNT and CDR2 YYREEE (reference sequence). Trimming pared 4 bases from V and 5 bases from J, leaving 15 bases between. The CDR3 consists of 15 residues. Clones were read by immunoSEQ multiplex PCR, and TCRdb kept only the in-frame ones, dropping some. Among 40,000 to 50,000 clones listed, 65% to 80% were seen once. This sample's time point: week 23, last vaccination. Topical imiquimod was applied with each vaccine dose, which held 300 ug of mutant IDH1 20-mer peptide.

The rearrangement links TRBV5-4 to TRBJ1-4; no definite D call. Material: PBMCs, obtained from a glioma patient whose treatment included an IDH1 peptide vaccine. The receptor's source is a man aged 45 to 65 with glioma. The CDR3 reads CASSRGTDENEKLFF. Here the CDR3 DNA reads TGTGCCAGCAGCCGCGGCACAGACGAAAATGAAAAACTGTTTTTT.